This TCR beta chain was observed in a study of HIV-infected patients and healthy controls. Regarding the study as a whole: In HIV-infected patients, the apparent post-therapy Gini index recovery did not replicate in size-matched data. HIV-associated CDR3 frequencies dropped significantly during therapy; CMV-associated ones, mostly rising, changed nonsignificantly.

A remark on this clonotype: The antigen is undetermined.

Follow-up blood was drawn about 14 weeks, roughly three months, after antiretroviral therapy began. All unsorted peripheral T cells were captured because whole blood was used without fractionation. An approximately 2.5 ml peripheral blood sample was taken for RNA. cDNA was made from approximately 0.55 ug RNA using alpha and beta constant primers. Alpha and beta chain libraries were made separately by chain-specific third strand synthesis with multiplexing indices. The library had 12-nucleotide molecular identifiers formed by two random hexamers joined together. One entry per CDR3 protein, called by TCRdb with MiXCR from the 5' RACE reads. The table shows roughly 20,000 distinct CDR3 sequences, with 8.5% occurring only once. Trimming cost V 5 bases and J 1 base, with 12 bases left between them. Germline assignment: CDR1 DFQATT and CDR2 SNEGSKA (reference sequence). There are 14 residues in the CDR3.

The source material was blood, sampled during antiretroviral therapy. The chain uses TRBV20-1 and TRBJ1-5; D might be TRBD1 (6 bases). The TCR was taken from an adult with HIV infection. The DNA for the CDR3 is TGCAGTGCTGCCCCAGGGGTGAGCAATCAGCCCCAGCATTTT. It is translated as CSAAPGVSNQPQHF.